This is a list of T cell receptor beta chains from one sample in a study of CD8 T cells in Susac syndrome. Each CDR3 protein gets one entry after TCRdb re-called the immunoSEQ multiplex PCR reads with MiXCR. This table holds some 96,000 distinct CDR3 sequences, about 95% found once. Sequencing was carried out using CD4+ T cells from PBMCs. The receptors stem from a human donor with Susac syndrome. CDR3s include the opening cysteine and the closing phenylalanine or tryptophan. A D gene is named only where the DNA matches it firmly.

J	V	D	DNA	CDR3
TRBJ2-7	TRBV20-1	NA	TGCAGTGCTCCAGACCGGGACCTAGCTCGCGAGCAGTACTTC	CSAPDRDLAREQYF
TRBJ1-5	TRBV10-3	NA	TGTGCCATCACGGGGAACCAAAATCAGCCCCAGCATTTT	CAITGNQNQPQHF
TRBJ2-5	TRBV5-1	TRBD1	TGCGCCACCAGAAAGGGGATTTCACAGGGGCCAGAGACCCAGTACTTC	CATRKGISQGPETQYF
TRBJ1-5	TRBV28	TRBD1	TGTGCCAGCAGGCTCGACAGGGGTGACAATCAGCCCCAGCATTTT	CASRLDRGDNQPQHF
TRBJ2-2	TRBV29-1	TRBD2	TGCAGCGTTGAAAAACTAGCGCCCGGGGAGCTGTTTTTT	CSVEKLAPGELFF
TRBJ2-3	TRBV11-2	TRBD2	TGTGCCAGCAGCTTATCAGCGGGGGGCTCGATTTACACAGATACGCAGTATTTT	CASSLSAGGSIYTDTQYF
TRBJ2-2	TRBV13	TRBD1	TGTGCCAGCAGCATAAGGGACAGGGAAAACGGGGAGCTGTTTTTT	CASSIRDRENGELFF
TRBJ1-1	TRBV30	NA	TGTGCCTGGGCCCAGTCCTCGGTGACTGAAGCTTTCTTT	CAWAQSSVTEAFF
TRBJ1-5	TRBV7-2	NA	TGTGCCAGCAGGACGGGATCAGGGAATAGCAATCAGCCCCAGCATTTT	CASRTGSGNSNQPQHF
TRBJ2-5	TRBV12-3/TRBV12-4	TRBD1	TGTGCCAGCAGTTTATTAGCCAGGGGGCTGGGGGAGACCCAGTACTTC	CASSLLARGLGETQYF
TRBJ1-1	TRBV7-2	NA	TGTGCCAGCAGCCCACTCGGGACTCTAAACACTGAAGCTTTCTTT	CASSPLGTLNTEAFF